This T cell receptor beta chain is from a study of identical twins. The V gene end was trimmed by 2 bases and the J gene end by 12 bases; junction bases not matched to a gene: 12. The CDR3 runs to 16 residues. CDR1 is SGHRS and CDR2 is YFSETQ in the germline V gene. TCRdb re-called the 5' RACE reads through MiXCR, storing one row per CDR3 protein. In the table there are 1.5 million or so distinct CDR3 sequences, 32% of which are singletons. The sequencing sample was made of cord blood. The TCR comes from a newborn girl in good health. This sequence joins TRBV5-1 and TRBJ2-1, with 12 bases fitting TRBD2. CDR3 coding DNA: TGCGCCAGCAGCTTTTCCGGGACTAGCGGGTGGGGTGGGCAGTTCTTC. Translating gives CASSFSGTSGWGGQFF.